The rows below give T cell receptor beta chains drawn from one sample of a study of T cell responses to AZD1222 COVID-19 vaccine. Method: immunoSEQ multiplex PCR; TCRdb's copy keeps in-frame clones and lacks some. The sample lists roughly 150,000 clones, 80% to 90% occurring once. Specimen: peripheral blood, collected 28 days after the second AZD1222 dose. Every receptor here comes from an adult who received the AZD1222 COVID-19 vaccine. Each CDR3 is given with its conserved first and last residue. The order of the fields is D gene, clone size, J gene, V gene, CDR3 protein, CDR3 DNA. D genes are given only for firm matches. The listing skips clone size in some rows; elsewhere it reads once, few, many or a size class.

NA NA TRBJ2-2 TRBV19 CASSIGVDTGELFF TGTGCCAGTAGTATTGGGGTAGACACCGGGGAGCTGTTTTTT
NA NA TRBJ1-5 TRBV13 CASSLPYRQHSNQPQHF TGTGCCAGCAGTTTACCCTACCGACAGCATAGCAATCAGCCCCAGCATTTT
TRBD2 NA TRBJ2-3 TRBV5-4 CASSLGASGRFGTDTQYF TGTGCCAGCAGCTTGGGGGCTAGCGGGAGGTTTGGGACAGATACGCAGTATTTT
NA NA TRBJ2-3 TRBV4-3 CASSRGGTTDTQYF TGCGCCAGCAGCCGAGGCGGGACCACAGATACGCAGTATTTT
TRBD1 NA TRBJ2-2 TRBV27 CASSLSGTGRTNTGELFF TGTGCCAGCAGTTTATCGGGGACAGGGAGAACGAACACCGGGGAGCTGTTTTTT
NA NA TRBJ2-2 TRBV24-1 CATSGRGRETGELFF TGTGCCACCAGCGGCCGGGGGCGGGAAACCGGGGAGCTGTTTTTT
NA NA TRBJ2-2 TRBV9 CASSVAAGLNTGELFF TGTGCCAGCAGCGTAGCGGCAGGCTTGAACACCGGGGAGCTGTTTTTT
NA NA TRBJ2-7 TRBV5-1 CASSLSWSGVDEQYF TGCGCCAGCAGCCTGAGTTGGTCAGGTGTAGACGAGCAGTACTTC
NA NA TRBJ2-1 TRBV29-1 CSVGALYNEQFF TGCAGCGTTGGGGCGCTATACAATGAGCAGTTCTTC
TRBD1 few TRBJ2-7 TRBV19 CASSVTGTGTYEQYF TGTGCCAGTAGTGTGACCGGGACAGGGACCTACGAGCAGTACTTC
NA once TRBJ1-1 TRBV4-1 CASSREGQATEAFF TGCGCCAGCAGCCGCGAGGGGCAGGCCACTGAAGCTTTCTTT
NA NA TRBJ1-3 TRBV15 CATSTGVVGNTIYF TGTGCCACCAGCACCGGGGTGGTTGGAAACACCATATATTTT
TRBD2 NA TRBJ2-1 TRBV5-4 CASSLGLAGGPGNEQFF TGTGCCAGCAGCTTGGGGTTAGCGGGAGGGCCGGGTAATGAGCAGTTCTTC
NA NA TRBJ2-3 TRBV5-4 CASSLRASSTDTQYF TGTGCCAGCAGCTTGCGGGCTTCTAGCACAGATACGCAGTATTTT
TRBD2 NA TRBJ2-1 TRBV19 CASSIVPTSLAGVRNEQFF TGTGCCAGTAGTATAGTCCCCACCTCACTAGCGGGAGTGAGGAATGAGCAGTTCTTC
NA NA TRBJ1-2 TRBV4-2 CASSQETATYGYTF TGTGCCAGCAGCCAAGAGACGGCCACCTATGGCTACACCTTC
TRBD1 NA TRBJ1-4 TRBV6-5 CASRSTGQAIEKLFF TGTGCCAGCAGATCCACCGGACAGGCCATTGAAAAACTGTTTTTT
NA NA TRBJ1-5 TRBV7-2 CASSLLWGNQPQHF TGTGCCAGCAGCCTACTTTGGGGCAATCAGCCCCAGCATTTT
NA NA TRBJ2-1 TRBV11-3 CASSLVAAPYNEQFF TGTGCCAGCAGCTTAGTCGCGGCGCCCTACAATGAGCAGTTCTTC
NA NA TRBJ2-3 TRBV28 CASIGQVVSTDTQYF TGTGCCAGCATCGGACAAGTTGTTAGCACAGATACGCAGTATTTT
NA NA TRBJ2-2 TRBV7-9 CASSLGQYGELFF TGTGCCAGCAGCTTAGGACAGTACGGGGAGCTGTTTTTT
NA NA TRBJ2-2 TRBV5-1 CASSPARGGENTGELFF TGCGCCAGCAGTCCCGCCCGGGGCGGCGAGAACACCGGGGAGCTGTTTTTT
NA NA TRBJ1-2 TRBV2 CASSEGPGSRGYYGYTF TGTGCCAGCAGTGAAGGGCCGGGGTCGCGGGGTTACTATGGCTACACCTTC
NA NA TRBJ1-4 TRBV20-1 CSARADGKLFF TGCAGTGCTAGAGCTGATGGAAAACTGTTTTTT
NA NA TRBJ1-2 TRBV19 CASSLRGDYGYTF TGTGCCAGTAGCCTCAGGGGAGACTATGGCTACACCTTC
TRBD1 NA TRBJ2-1 TRBV5-6 CASSLVGQIYNEQFF TGTGCCAGCAGCTTGGTGGGACAGATCTACAATGAGCAGTTCTTC
NA NA TRBJ1-5 TRBV30 CAWSVFGAANQPQHF TGTGCCTGGAGTGTATTCGGGGCCGCTAATCAGCCCCAGCATTTT
TRBD2 NA TRBJ2-3 TRBV6-2/TRBV6-3 CASSYLSSGGTDTQYF TGTGCCAGCAGTTACCTGTCTAGCGGGGGCACAGATACGCAGTATTTT
NA once TRBJ1-1 TRBV4-3 CASSLTENTEAFF TGCGCCAGCAGCCTAACAGAGAACACTGAAGCTTTCTTT
NA NA TRBJ2-4 TRBV29-1 CSVELPGSGNIQYF TGCAGCGTTGAGCTCCCGGGGTCTGGCAACATTCAGTACTTC
NA NA TRBJ2-7 TRBV29-1 CSVLPGTSYEQYF TGCAGCGTTTTGCCCGGGACCTCCTACGAGCAGTACTTC
NA NA TRBJ1-1 TRBV3-1/TRBV3-2 CASSQGTQNTEAFF TGTGCCAGCAGCCAAGGGACACAGAACACTGAAGCTTTCTTT
TRBD2 NA TRBJ2-2 TRBV27 CASSSAGGPNTGELFF TGTGCCAGCAGTTCAGCGGGAGGTCCGAACACCGGGGAGCTGTTTTTT
NA NA TRBJ2-1 TRBV3-1/TRBV3-2 CASSQELVNYNEQFF TGTGCCAGCAGCCAAGAACTTGTCAACTACAATGAGCAGTTCTTC
NA NA TRBJ2-2 TRBV30 CAWSVRQGRSTGELFF TGTGCCTGGAGTGTACGCCAGGGGCGTAGCACCGGGGAGCTGTTTTTT
NA NA TRBJ1-1 TRBV18 CASSPPLGAATEAFF TGTGCCAGCTCACCACCGTTAGGGGCGGCGACTGAAGCTTTCTTT
TRBD1 NA TRBJ2-1 TRBV5-1 CASSWETGYNEQFF TGCGCCAGCAGCTGGGAGACAGGGTACAATGAGCAGTTCTTC
TRBD1 NA TRBJ1-2 TRBV6-2/TRBV6-3 CASSYSRGQSYGYTF TGTGCCAGCAGTTACTCGAGGGGACAGTCATATGGCTACACCTTC
NA NA TRBJ2-3 TRBV28 CASSLGTRGAGDTQYF TGTGCCAGCAGTTTGGGGACCCGAGGAGCGGGAGATACGCAGTATTTT
NA NA TRBJ2-4 TRBV18 CASSPQVLEAKNIQYF TGTGCCAGCTCACCACAGGTCCTTGAAGCCAAAAACATTCAGTACTTC
NA NA TRBJ1-5 TRBV5-1 CASSQIPGNQPQHF TGCGCCAGCAGCCAAATCCCGGGCAATCAGCCCCAGCATTTT
TRBD1 NA TRBJ1-2 TRBV19 CASTGTGATIYGYTF TGTGCCAGTACCGGGACAGGCGCTACGATCTATGGCTACACCTTC
TRBD2 NA TRBJ2-7 TRBV19 CASSDPGTSGVDEQYF TGTGCCAGTAGTGACCCCGGGACTAGCGGGGTCGACGAGCAGTACTTC
NA NA TRBJ1-2 TRBV19 CASSLTNGQIYGYTF TGTGCCAGTAGCCTGACGAACGGACAGATCTATGGCTACACCTTC
NA NA TRBJ2-2 TRBV7-2 CASSGGRGTGELFF TGTGCCAGCAGCGGAGGGCGGGGCACCGGGGAGCTGTTTTTT
NA NA TRBJ2-1 TRBV7-2 CASSLVLESSEQFF TGTGCCAGCAGCTTAGTACTAGAAAGTTCTGAGCAGTTCTTC
NA NA TRBJ2-3 TRBV21-1 CASSPRGGDLTDTQYF TGTGCCAGCAGCCCTCGGGGCGGGGACCTCACAGATACGCAGTATTTT
TRBD1 NA TRBJ2-2 TRBV12-3/TRBV12-4 CASRPGQGGELFF TGTGCCAGCAGGCCGGGACAGGGCGGGGAGCTGTTTTTT
TRBD2 NA TRBJ2-7 TRBV2 CASSEGLAGRTEQYF TGTGCCAGCAGTGAAGGGCTAGCGGGGAGGACCGAGCAGTACTTC
NA NA TRBJ2-2 TRBV19 CASSRKGVLDTGELFF TGTGCCAGTAGTAGAAAGGGAGTATTGGACACCGGGGAGCTGTTTTTT
NA NA TRBJ1-4 TRBV15 CATSRGPATNEKLFF TGTGCCACCAGCAGAGGCCCGGCAACTAATGAAAAACTGTTTTTT
TRBD1 NA TRBJ2-7 TRBV5-4 CASSKGGTETYEQYF TGTGCCAGCAGCAAGGGTGGGACAGAGACATACGAGCAGTACTTC
TRBD2 NA TRBJ2-3 TRBV5-1 CASSFTGGISTDTQYF TGCGCCAGCAGCTTCACGGGAGGAATAAGCACAGATACGCAGTATTTT
NA NA TRBJ1-1 TRBV6-2/TRBV6-3 CASSYLSMNTEAFF TGTGCCAGCAGTTACCTGTCCATGAACACTGAAGCTTTCTTT
NA once TRBJ1-2 TRBV28 CASSPGITNYGYTF TGTGCCAGCAGTCCAGGGATTACTAACTATGGCTACACCTTC
NA NA TRBJ2-7 TRBV28 CASSPPEGAYEQYF TGTGCCAGCAGTCCCCCGGAGGGGGCCTACGAGCAGTACTTC
TRBD1 NA TRBJ1-5 TRBV28 CASSLISGQANQPQHF TGTGCCAGCAGTCTTATATCCGGACAGGCAAATCAGCCCCAGCATTTT
TRBD2 NA TRBJ2-1 TRBV7-3 CASSFGYSGRDTRNEQFF TGTGCCAGCAGCTTTGGGTACAGCGGGAGGGATACGCGTAATGAGCAGTTCTTC